The rows below give T cell receptor beta chains drawn from one sample of a study of blood T cell repertoires in COVID-19. The repertoire was sequenced with immunoSEQ multiplex PCR; TCRdb's copy has only in-frame clones and lacks some. Here the sample spans under 250,000 clones, over 70% being singletons. Sequences were obtained from PBMCs or T cells enriched from blood (not recorded which). The receptors stem from a woman aged 40 to 50 who had been exposed to COVID-19. Each CDR3 is given with its conserved first and last residue. The D gene is left open where the match is weak. Size tells how often a clone was seen (once, few, many) or the class of an expanded clone, and some rows leave it out.

d_call	v_call	clone_size	j_call	cdr3_aa	cdr3_nt
.	TRBV7-6	few	TRBJ1-1	CASSFSRVDVWNTEAFF	TGTGCCAGCAGCTTTTCCCGGGTAGATGTATGGAACACTGAAGCTTTCTTT
TRBD2	TRBV19	.	TRBJ2-1	CASSVTSGGEQFF	TGTGCCAGTAGTGTGACTAGCGGGGGCGAGCAGTTCTTC
.	TRBV9	.	TRBJ2-1	CASSVISLVSYNEQFF	TGTGCCAGCAGCGTAATTAGCCTAGTTTCCTACAATGAGCAGTTCTTC
TRBD2	TRBV3-1/TRBV3-2	.	TRBJ2-5	CASSQGGTSELQYF	TGTGCCAGCAGCCAAGGGGGGACTAGTGAGCTCCAGTACTTC
.	TRBV6-2/TRBV6-3	.	TRBJ1-5	CASSYSQGMGPNQPQHF	TGTGCCAGCAGTTACTCCCAAGGAATGGGGCCCAATCAGCCCCAGCATTTT
.	TRBV3-1/TRBV3-2	.	TRBJ1-2	CASSQESRSGLYGYTF	TGTGCCAGCAGCCAAGAATCAAGGTCAGGCCTCTATGGCTACACCTTC
TRBD1	TRBV7-2	once	TRBJ1-1	CASSGGQTSTEAFF	TGTGCCAGCAGCGGGGGACAGACTTCTACTGAAGCTTTCTTT
.	TRBV5-4	.	TRBJ2-3	CASSPLGQRTDTQYF	TGTGCCAGCAGCCCCTTAGGACAGCGCACAGATACGCAGTATTTT
.	TRBV5-1	.	TRBJ1-6	CASSPGQLNSPLHF	TGTGCCAGCAGCCCTGGACAGTTAAATTCACCCCTCCACTTT
.	TRBV24-1	.	TRBJ2-5	CATSVPDRQETQYF	TGTGCCACCAGTGTCCCGGACAGACAAGAGACCCAGTACTTC
.	TRBV7-3	.	TRBJ1-1	CASSLLPRGRANTEAFF	TGTGCCAGCAGCTTATTGCCCAGGGGACGAGCGAACACTGAAGCTTTCTTT
TRBD1	TRBV11-2	.	TRBJ1-6	CASSNVGGTGNSPLHF	TGTGCCAGCAGTAACGTGGGCGGGACAGGGAATTCACCCCTCCACTTT
.	TRBV2	.	TRBJ1-5	CASSGQSPNQPQHF	TGTGCCAGCAGCGGACAGTCACCCAATCAGCCCCAGCATTTT
TRBD1	TRBV19	.	TRBJ1-1	CASSDRGNTEAFF	TGTGCCAGTAGTGACAGGGGGAACACTGAAGCTTTCTTT
TRBD1	TRBV18	.	TRBJ2-5	CASSPGTVQETQYF	TGTGCCAGCTCACCAGGGACAGTCCAAGAGACCCAGTACTTC
TRBD2	TRBV10-3	.	TRBJ2-1	CAIRGVAGGLNNEQFF	TGTGCCATCAGGGGTGTAGCGGGAGGCTTGAACAATGAGCAGTTCTTC
.	TRBV28	.	TRBJ1-1	CASSRTVNTEAFF	TGTGCCAGCAGCCGCACAGTAAACACTGAAGCTTTCTTT
TRBD1	TRBV27	.	TRBJ1-1	CASSPRQGGTLNTEAFF	TGTGCCAGCAGTCCCCGACAGGGGGGGACCCTGAACACTGAAGCTTTCTTT
TRBD2	TRBV11-1	.	TRBJ2-3	CASSLTSGGSDTQYF	TGTGCCAGCAGCTTGACTAGCGGGGGGTCAGATACGCAGTATTTT
TRBD2	TRBV3-1/TRBV3-2	.	TRBJ2-1	CASSQVAGGNEQFF	TGTGCCAGCAGCCAAGTAGCGGGGGGGAATGAGCAGTTCTTC
TRBD1	TRBV5-4	.	TRBJ1-2	CASSVGDRAYGYTF	TGTGCCAGCAGCGTTGGGGACAGGGCCTATGGCTACACCTTC
.	TRBV20-1	.	TRBJ1-1	CRPGANTEAFF	TGCCGGCCAGGGGCGAACACTGAAGCTTTCTTT
.	TRBV9	.	TRBJ2-2	CASSVGPIGMVMGNTGELFF	TGTGCCAGCAGCGTAGGCCCGATCGGGATGGTGATGGGGAACACCGGGGAGCTGTTTTTT
TRBD2	TRBV3-1/TRBV3-2	.	TRBJ2-1	CASSHGTSGWEQFF	TGTGCCAGCAGCCACGGGACTAGCGGCTGGGAGCAGTTCTTC
.	TRBV4-1	.	TRBJ1-1	CASRNPVGGNTEAFF	TGCGCCAGCAGGAACCCGGTTGGAGGGAACACTGAAGCTTTCTTT
.	TRBV5-7	.	TRBJ2-2	CASSLQGPNTGELFF	TGTGCCAGCAGCTTGCAGGGTCCAAACACCGGGGAGCTGTTTTTT
.	TRBV19	.	TRBJ2-1	CASSMDSELYNEQFF	TGTGCCAGTAGTATGGACAGCGAACTCTACAATGAGCAGTTCTTC
TRBD1	TRBV6-5	.	TRBJ1-2	CASRVGRQGVYGYTF	TGTGCCAGCAGGGTTGGCAGACAGGGCGTCTATGGCTACACCTTC
TRBD2	TRBV5-1	few	TRBJ2-2	CASSRGDTGELFF	TGTGCCAGCAGCCGGGGGGACACCGGGGAGCTGTTTTTT
TRBD2	TRBV2	.	TRBJ2-7	CASSGGLAPYEQYF	TGTGCCAGCAGTGGGGGACTAGCGCCATACGAGCAGTACTTC
TRBD1	TRBV7-9	.	TRBJ2-5	CASSYQPGQGHQETQYF	TGTGCCAGCAGCTACCAACCGGGACAGGGACACCAAGAGACCCAGTACTTC
TRBD2	TRBV19	.	TRBJ2-4	CASRSGTSGESGIQYF	TGTGCCAGTCGCTCCGGGACTAGCGGGGAGAGCGGCATTCAGTACTTC
TRBD1	TRBV11-3	.	TRBJ2-1	CASSSRTGSATYNEQFF	TGTGCCAGCAGCTCCAGGACAGGGTCAGCCACCTACAATGAGCAGTTCTTC
.	TRBV9	.	TRBJ1-4	CASSDNRATEEEKLFF	TGTGCCAGCAGCGATAACCGGGCCACGGAGGAGGAAAAACTGTTTTTT
.	TRBV4-2	.	TRBJ1-4	CASSRQGATNEKLFF	TGTGCCAGCAGCCGCCAAGGGGCCACTAATGAAAAACTGTTTTTT
.	TRBV5-1	.	TRBJ2-7	CASSLDGQLGEQYF	TGCGCCAGCAGCTTGGATGGACAGCTAGGCGAGCAGTACTTC
.	TRBV6-1	many	TRBJ2-5	CASSDGLQETQYF	TGTGCCAGCAGTGATGGGCTCCAAGAGACCCAGTACTTC
.	TRBV4-2	.	TRBJ1-3	CASSQDWGQDTIYF	TGTGCCAGCAGCCAAGATTGGGGGCAGGACACCATATATTTT
TRBD1	TRBV30	.	TRBJ2-1	CAWSRDRARHEQFF	TGTGCCTGGAGCCGGGACAGGGCACGCCATGAGCAGTTCTTC
.	TRBV20-1	.	TRBJ2-1	CSAQDYNEQFF	TGCAGTGCTCAGGACTACAATGAGCAGTTCTTC
TRBD1	TRBV11-2	.	TRBJ2-7	CASSLELTGPWEQYF	TGTGCCAGCAGCTTAGAGTTGACAGGGCCCTGGGAGCAGTACTTC
TRBD2	TRBV9	.	TRBJ2-2	CASSVGGGLGELFF	TGTGCCAGCAGCGTTGGCGGGGGGCTGGGGGAGCTGTTTTTT
.	TRBV28	few	TRBJ1-1	CASSQPIGGTEAFF	TGTGCCAGCAGTCAGCCGATAGGGGGCACTGAAGCTTTCTTT
.	TRBV25-1	.	TRBJ2-5	CASRDQTGHSEKETQYF	TGTGCCAGCAGGGATCAGACCGGACACTCGGAAAAGGAGACCCAGTACTTC
.	TRBV28	.	TRBJ1-5	CASSSPSTGYQPQHF	TGTGCCAGCAGTTCGCCTTCCACAGGATATCAGCCCCAGCATTTT
TRBD1	TRBV2	.	TRBJ2-3	CASSDTPDRVLVTDTQYF	TGTGCCAGCAGTGATACCCCCGACAGGGTTTTGGTCACAGATACGCAGTATTTT
.	TRBV27	.	TRBJ1-1	CASSRDTLNTEAFF	TGTGCCAGCAGCCGGGACACTCTGAACACTGAAGCTTTCTTT
.	TRBV6-1	once	TRBJ1-4	CASSGSRGEKLFF	TGTGCCAGCAGTGGAAGTCGGGGTGAAAAACTGTTTTTT
TRBD2	TRBV6-4	.	TRBJ2-3	CASSGRRRLAGGQSTDTQYF	TGTGCCAGCAGTGGGAGACGCCGACTAGCGGGAGGCCAAAGCACAGATACGCAGTATTTT
TRBD2	TRBV28	.	TRBJ2-4	CASTEVIPHGGIQYF	TGTGCCAGCACCGAGGTAATCCCTCACGGGGGGATTCAGTACTTC
.	TRBV19	.	TRBJ2-3	CASSIWARTDTQYF	TGTGCCAGTAGTATTTGGGCCCGCACAGATACGCAGTATTTT
TRBD2	TRBV5-1	.	TRBJ2-2	CASSFRTGGYTGELFF	TGTGCCAGCAGCTTCCGAACGGGAGGATACACCGGGGAGCTGTTTTTT
TRBD1	TRBV25-1	.	TRBJ1-2	CASSDIQGGIYGYTF	TGTGCCAGCAGTGATATACAGGGGGGCATCTATGGCTACACCTTC
TRBD1	TRBV29-1	.	TRBJ1-2	CSVEGQGGYGYTF	TGCAGCGTTGAAGGACAGGGGGGCTATGGCTACACCTTC
TRBD2	TRBV27	.	TRBJ2-2	CASRGLAGASGELFF	TGTGCCAGCAGAGGTCTAGCGGGAGCATCCGGGGAGCTGTTTTTT
TRBD1	TRBV7-2	.	TRBJ1-2	CASSPPGQEYGYTF	TGTGCCAGCAGCCCACCGGGACAGGAGTATGGCTACACCTTC
TRBD1	TRBV6-2/TRBV6-3	few	TRBJ1-1	CASSPEGASVLVNTEAFF	TGTGCCAGCAGTCCGGAGGGGGCGAGCGTTCTTGTGAACACTGAAGCTTTCTTT
.	TRBV5-1	.	TRBJ1-1	CASSPTPDRLNTEAFF	TGCGCCAGCAGCCCTACTCCGGACAGACTGAACACTGAAGCTTTCTTT
TRBD1	TRBV7-9	.	TRBJ2-7	CASSPGTATYEQYF	TGTGCCAGCAGCCCCGGGACAGCAACCTACGAGCAGTACTTC